The 29 T cell receptor beta chains below come from one sample, sequenced in a study of blood T cell repertoires in COVID-19. Profiling relied on immunoSEQ multiplex PCR, and the TCRdb table lists in-frame clones only, not all of them. The sample contains about 200,000 clones, about 84% of which appear only once. The sequenced material came from PBMCs or T cells enriched from blood (not recorded which). Receptor source: a man between 40 and 49 years old with acute COVID-19.

The chain uses TRBV7-6 and TRBJ2-1; D ambiguous. The CDR3 has 15 amino acids. The germline CDR1 and CDR2 sequences are SGHVS and FNYEAQ. With 1 base removed from V and 3 bases from J, the gap between germline ends came to 10 bases. The CDR3 DNA follows: TGTGCCAGCAGCTTAGATGGCAGAGGCTACAATGAGCAGTTCTTC. This translates into CASSLDGRGYNEQFF.

The chain couples TRBV5-3 to TRBJ1-6; tentative D call: TRBD1 (5 bases). TRBV5-3 falls under the ORF class, with uncertain function. The CDR3 spans 15 residues. V lost 3 bases and J 7 bases, leaving 14 bases between the germline ends. The chain's CDR3 is CARSSWRGRNSPLHF. DNA for the CDR3: TGTGCCAGAAGCTCATGGAGGGGCAGGAATTCACCCCTCCACTTT.

The chain recombines TRBV6-5 with TRBJ1-1, with a weak D call TRBD1 (6 bases). From germline, CDR1 is MNHEY and CDR2 SVGAGI. Trimming took off 0 bases at V and 4 bases at J, with 15 bases between the two ends. This CDR3 is built from 16 residues. CDR3 in DNA: TGTGCCAGCAGTTACTCGCAATCAGGGGCCGGCACTGAAGCTTTCTTT. This gives the protein CASSYSQSGAGTEAFF.

The chain joins TRBV5-4 to TRBJ2-5; the D is unclear. Trimming took off 0 bases at V and 3 bases at J, with 9 bases between the two ends. The length of the CDR3 is 14 residues. The germline V gene has CDR1 SGHNT and CDR2 YYREEE (reference sequence). CDR3 DNA: TGTGCCAGCAGCTTGGAAGGCGGTGAAGAGACCCAGTACTTC. Translation: CASSLEGGEETQYF.

The chain is built from TRBV6-5 and TRBJ2-7, with a weak D call TRBD1 (6 bases). Germline CDR1 and CDR2: MNHEY and SVGAGI. The V end was cut by 4 bases, the J end by 2 bases, with 12 bases between. The CDR3 loop spans 14 amino acids. The CDR3 region has the DNA TGTGCCAGCAGTTTTTGGACAGCCCCCTACGAGCAGTACTTC. This sequence encodes CASSFWTAPYEQYF.

The rearrangement links TRBV28 to TRBJ2-5; 10 positions match TRBD1. J gave up 4 bases and V 2 bases, and 7 bases lay outside the gene matches. Germline V gene lookup returns CDR1 MDHEN and CDR2 SYDVKM. The CDR3 consists of 16 residues. CDR3 sequence: CASSLMTGGVVETQYF. CDR3 DNA sequence: TGTGCCAGCAGTTTAATGACAGGGGGCGTCGTAGAGACCCAGTACTTC.

The V gene is TRBV7-3, the J gene TRBJ2-7, with D possibly matching TRBD2 (5 bases). Germline loops: CDR1 SGHTA, CDR2 FQGTGA. This CDR3 is 15 amino acids long. V shed 3 bases and J shed 0 bases, with 12 bases lying between them. CDR3 sequence reads: CASSFEGGSSYEQYF. The DNA of the CDR3 is TGTGCCAGCAGCTTCGAGGGTGGGAGCTCCTACGAGCAGTACTTC.

The chain recombines TRBV5-8 with TRBJ1-2; D remains unclear. V gave up 0 bases and J gave up 6 bases, with 12 bases separating them. CDR3 length: 14 amino acids. CDR1 and CDR2 (germline): SGHTS, YDEGEE. The CDR3 DNA reads TGTGCCAGCAGCTTGGTGGGCCTGAGTGATGGCTACACCTTC. Its protein product is CASSLVGLSDGYTF. The full variable domain, its missing parts supplied by reference TRBV5-8 and TRBJ1-2, is EAGVTQSPTHLIKTRGQQATLRCSPISGHTSVYWYQQALGLGLQFLLWYDEGEERNRGNFPPRFSGRQFPNYSSELNVNALELEDSALYLCASSLVGLSDGYTFGSGTRLTVV.

V and J are TRBV24-1 and TRBJ2-1; 8 nucleotides line up with TRBD1. This CDR3 has 12 residues. V dropped 9 bases and J dropped 8; count of bases not matched to a gene: 5. Germline V gene sequence: CDR1 KGHDR, CDR2 SFDVKD. The CDR3 here is CATGRGLYEQFF. The CDR3 DNA sequence: TGTGCCACCGGCAGGGGGCTATATGAGCAGTTCTTC.

This chain links TRBV21-1 with TRBJ1-1; the table's D gene call, TRBD1, was not cross checked with the DNA. TRBV21-1 is annotated as a pseudogene. The CDR3 has 12 residues. As DNA, the CDR3 is TGTGCCAGCAGCCCATTGAACACTGAAGCTTTCTTT. Residues: CASSPLNTEAFF.

The rearrangement uses TRBV4-1 and TRBJ2-6; D is ambiguous. V was shortened by 0 bases and J by 4 bases, with 10 bases between the two germline ends. From germline, CDR1 is MGHRA and CDR2 YSYEKL. The CDR3 runs to 16 residues. The CDR3 sequence is CASSQDAQWGANVLTF. The CDR3 DNA sequence: TGCGCCAGCAGCCAAGATGCTCAGTGGGGGGCCAACGTCCTGACTTTC.

The chain couples TRBV2 to TRBJ1-1; 8 nucleotides match TRBD1. With 6 bases clipped from V and 1 base from J, the junction kept 4 bases outside the gene matches. Germline V CDR1 and CDR2: SNHLY, FYNNEI. This CDR3 comprises 14 residues. CDR3 in amino acids: CASSDRGRNTEAFF. In DNA form, the CDR3 reads TGTGCCAGCAGCGACAGGGGCCGGAACACTGAAGCTTTCTTT.

J is TRBJ2-3 and V is TRBV10-1; D is perhaps TRBD2 (5 bases). The CDR3 consists of 13 residues. The germline V and J ends were trimmed by 2 bases and 7 bases, with 10 bases remaining between them. CDR1 and CDR2 from the germline V gene are WNHNN and SYGVQD (reference sequence). The CDR3 nucleotides read TGCGCCAGCAGTGAGAACGGACTTTATACGCAGTATTTT. This translates into CASSENGLYTQYF.

CDR3: CASSQGGQVSEAFF. CDR3 DNA: TGTGCCAGCAGCCAAGGTGGTCAGGTATCTGAAGCTTTCTTT. The chain recombines TRBV3-1 (or the pseudogene TRBV3-2) with TRBJ1-1; no reliable D call. Germline CDR1 LGHDT, CDR2 YNNKEL (reference sequence). V was pared by 1 base and J by 6 bases, with 12 bases between. The CDR3 is made up of 14 amino acids.

The rearrangement links TRBV18 to TRBJ2-1; 11 bases agree with TRBD2. The germline V gene has CDR1 KGHSH and CDR2 LQKENI. The ends lost 0 bases at V and 9 bases at J; junction bases unmatched: 4. CDR3 length: 15 residues. In nucleotides, the CDR3 is TGTGCCAGCTCACCACCTAGCGGGAGGGATTTTGAGCAGTTCTTC. It translates to CASSPPSGRDFEQFF. The complete variable domain, with remaining parts taken from reference TRBV18 and TRBJ2-1, reads NAGVMQNPRHLVRRRGQEARLRCSPMKGHSHVYWYRQLPEEGLKFMVYLQKENIIDESGMPKERFSAEFPKEGPSILRIQQVVRGDSAAYFCASSPPSGRDFEQFFGPGTRLTVL.

The chain couples TRBV7-9 to TRBJ1-5; D uncertain. Germline values: CDR1 SEHNR, CDR2 FQNEAQ (reference sequence). V was pared by 5 bases and J by 6 bases, with 17 bases between. The CDR3 runs to 15 residues. In DNA form, the CDR3 reads TGTGCCAGCAGCCCCCCCGGAGGTGCCACTCAGCCCCAGCATTTT. It encodes CASSPPGGATQPQHF. Based on the CDR3 plus reference TRBV7-9 and TRBJ1-5, the full variable domain is DTGVSQNPRHKITKRGQNVTFRCDPISEHNRLYWYRQTLGQGPEFLTYFQNEAQLEKSRLLSDRFSAERPKGSFSTLEIQRTEQGDSAMYLCASSPPGGATQPQHFGDGTRLSIL.

CDR3 loop: CASSQDTRPHAPNYGYTF. In nucleotides, the CDR3 is TGTGCCAGCAGCCAAGATACGAGGCCCCACGCCCCTAACTATGGCTACACCTTC. The gene calls are TRBV4-2 and TRBJ1-2; D is ambiguous. The germline V gene encodes CDR1 LGHNA and CDR2 YNFKEQ. The CDR3 totals 18 residues. Trimming removed 0 bases at V and 0 bases at J, with 17 bases between.

The chain joins TRBV21-1 to TRBJ1-5. TRBV21-1 is flagged as a pseudogene. The CDR3 runs to 14 residues. CDR3 nucleotides: TGTGCCAGCAGCAAAGTTGGGGGGAATCAGCCCCAGCATTTT. It translates to CASSKVGGNQPQHF.

V usage is TRBV28 and J usage is TRBJ1-6; 7 bases agree with TRBD1. V lost 11 bases, J lost 9 bases, and 10 bases stayed unmatched. The CDR3 is 13 residues long. Germline V gene lookup returns CDR1 MDHEN and CDR2 SYDVKM. The CDR3 reads CAGQGGTRSPLHF. CDR3 nucleotides: TGTGCCGGCCAGGGGGGAACCCGTTCACCCCTCCACTTT. The variable domain in full, with the rest retrieved from reference TRBV28 and TRBJ1-6, is DVKVTQSSRYLVKRTGEKVFLECVQDMDHENMFWYRQDPGLGLRLIYFSYDVKMKEKGDIPEGYSVSREKKERFSLILESASTNQTSMYLCAGQGGTRSPLHFGNGTRLTVT.

The chain couples TRBV19 to TRBJ1-1, with D possibly TRBD1 on 5 matching bases. Germline V gene lookup returns CDR1 LNHDA and CDR2 SQIVND (reference sequence). Trimming left V 3 bases short and J 11 bases short, with 10 bases between. This CDR3 is built from 11 residues. CDR3 loop: CASSMMGPAFF. The CDR3 bases are TGTGCCAGTAGTATGATGGGGCCTGCTTTCTTT. Variable domain in full (rest from reference TRBV19 and TRBJ1-1): DGGITQSPKYLFRKEGQNVTLSCEQNLNHDAMYWYRQDPGQGLRLIYYSQIVNDFQKGDIAEGYSVSREKKESFPLTVTSAQKNPTAFYLCASSMMGPAFFGQGTRLTVV.

This clone has just one count. The rearrangement uses TRBV6-5 and TRBJ1-1; D unresolved. In germline, CDR1 is MNHEY, CDR2 SVGAGI. V lost 6 bases, J lost 1 base, and 9 bases lay in between. This CDR3 has 13 residues. The CDR3 is CASSAPKNTEAFF. For the CDR3, the DNA is TGTGCCAGCAGCGCGCCGAAGAACACTGAAGCTTTCTTT.

The V gene is TRBV21-1, the J gene TRBJ2-5; the table's D call, TRBD2, has no DNA check behind it. TRBV21-1 is a recognized pseudogene. The CDR3 consists of 15 residues. CDR3 protein: CASSEISGSLETQYF. The CDR3 DNA sequence: TGTGCCAGCAGCGAGATAAGCGGGAGTCTCGAGACCCAGTACTTC.

This rearrangement joins TRBV30 to TRBJ2-1, with a possible D match to TRBD2 (6 bases). This CDR3 has 16 residues. The germline V gene has CDR1 GTSNPN and CDR2 SVGIG (reference sequence). The V and J ends lost 0 bases and 10 bases respectively, with 22 bases between them. The CDR3 is CAWSVWDFHNPGEQFF. Here the CDR3 DNA reads TGTGCCTGGAGTGTTTGGGACTTCCATAACCCGGGCGAGCAGTTCTTC.

The genes are TRBV5-1 and TRBJ2-7; 10 positions agree with TRBD2. There are 16 residues in the CDR3. CDR1 SGHRS and CDR2 YFSETQ come from the germline V gene. V shed 0 bases, J shed 6 bases, and the junction held 9 bases outside the gene matches. Written as DNA, the CDR3 is TGCGCCAGCAGCTTGGCAGGTCTAGCGGGAGTGAGCGAGCAGTACTTC. This translates into CASSLAGLAGVSEQYF.

The chain recombines TRBV7-9 with TRBJ2-3, with D possibly matching TRBD2 (6 bases). Germline V CDR1 and CDR2: SEHNR, FQNEAQ (reference sequence). The V gene lost 5 bases and the J gene lost 1 base, with 10 bases spanning the gap. The CDR3 totals 14 residues. The CDR3 protein is CASSPGARTDTQYF. As DNA, the CDR3 is TGTGCCAGCAGCCCGGGAGCCCGCACAGATACGCAGTATTTT.

The chain employs TRBV7-2 and TRBJ1-3; D not certain. V was clipped by 6 bases and J by 0 bases, with 12 bases between them. The CDR3 is 15 amino acids. The V gene's germline CDR1 is SGHTA and CDR2 FQGNSA. Here the CDR3 DNA reads TGTGCCAGCAGGACTCTATACTCCTCTGGAAACACCATATATTTT. Its translation is CASRTLYSSGNTIYF.

The chain uses TRBV3-1 (or the pseudogene TRBV3-2) and TRBJ2-7; 9 bases agree with TRBD2. The J segment lost 3 bases and the V segment lost 2 bases, leaving 5 bases of the junction unmatched. Looked up from germline, CDR1 is LGHDT and CDR2 is YNNKEL (reference sequence). CDR3 length equals 15 residues. CDR3 in DNA: TGTGCCAGCAGCCAAATGCCGACTAGCGGCTACGAGCAGTACTTC. Translation gives CASSQMPTSGYEQYF.

In nucleotides, the CDR3 is TGTGCCAGCGGACGACCTCCGGGACATTACACTGAAGCTTTCTTT. Residues: CASGRPPGHYTEAFF. The rearrangement joins TRBV28 to TRBJ1-1; a possible D gene is TRBD1 (6 bases). In germline, CDR1 is MDHEN, CDR2 SYDVKM. Trimming shortened V by 8 bases and J by 3 bases, and 19 bases separated the two germline ends. The CDR3 covers 15 residues.

In this sample, this clone turned up once. The gene calls are TRBV10-1 and TRBJ2-3; D gene uncertain. V lost 5 bases to trimming and J lost 3 bases, with 12 bases between them. Looked up from germline, CDR1 is WNHNN and CDR2 is SYGVQD (reference sequence). The CDR3 extends over 14 amino acids. CDR3 amino acids: CASSQNLRTDTQYF. CDR3 nucleotide sequence: TGCGCCAGCAGTCAGAACTTGCGGACAGATACGCAGTATTTT.